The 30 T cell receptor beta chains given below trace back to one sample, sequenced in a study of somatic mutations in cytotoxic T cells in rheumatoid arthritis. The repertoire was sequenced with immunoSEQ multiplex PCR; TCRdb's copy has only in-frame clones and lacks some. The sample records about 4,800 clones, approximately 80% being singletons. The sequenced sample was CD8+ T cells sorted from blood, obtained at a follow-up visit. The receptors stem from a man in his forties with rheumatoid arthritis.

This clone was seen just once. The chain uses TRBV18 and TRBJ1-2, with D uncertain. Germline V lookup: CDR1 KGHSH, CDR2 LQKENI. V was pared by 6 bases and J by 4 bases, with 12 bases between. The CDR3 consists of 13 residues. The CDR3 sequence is CASSPDPSYGYTF. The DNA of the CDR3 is TGTGCCAGCTCCCCAGATCCCTCCTATGGCTACACCTTC.

The chain's CDR3 is CASSQVWGSDEQFF. In DNA form, the CDR3 reads TGCGCCAGCAGCCAAGTTTGGGGTTCCGATGAGCAGTTCTTC. The chain carries TRBV4-1 and TRBJ2-1, with D unclear. This CDR3 region has 14 residues. V lost 1 base and J 8 bases, leaving 12 bases between the germline ends. CDR1 and CDR2 from the germline V gene are MGHRA and YSYEKL.

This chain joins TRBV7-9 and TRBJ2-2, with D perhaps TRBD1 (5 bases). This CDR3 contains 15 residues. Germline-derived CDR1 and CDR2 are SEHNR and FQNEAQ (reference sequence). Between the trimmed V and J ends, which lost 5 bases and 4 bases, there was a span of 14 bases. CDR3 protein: CASSLPQGRTGELFF. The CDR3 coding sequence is TGTGCCAGCAGCCTCCCCCAGGGCCGCACCGGGGAGCTGTTTTTT.

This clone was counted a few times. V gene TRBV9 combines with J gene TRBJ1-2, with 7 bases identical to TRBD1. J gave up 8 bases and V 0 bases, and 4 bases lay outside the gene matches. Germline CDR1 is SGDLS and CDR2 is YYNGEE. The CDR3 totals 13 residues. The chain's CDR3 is CASSVVGQRGYTF. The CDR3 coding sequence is TGTGCCAGCAGCGTAGTGGGACAGAGAGGCTACACCTTC.

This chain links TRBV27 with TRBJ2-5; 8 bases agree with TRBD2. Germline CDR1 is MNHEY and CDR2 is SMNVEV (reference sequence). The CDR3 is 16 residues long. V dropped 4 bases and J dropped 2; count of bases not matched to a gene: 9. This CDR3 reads CASSSVQRGWQETQYF. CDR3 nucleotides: TGTGCCAGCAGTTCAGTTCAGCGGGGGTGGCAAGAGACCCAGTACTTC.

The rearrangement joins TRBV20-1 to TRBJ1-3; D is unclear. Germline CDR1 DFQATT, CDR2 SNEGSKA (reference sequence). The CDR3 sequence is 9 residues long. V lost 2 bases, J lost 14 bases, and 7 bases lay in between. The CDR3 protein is CSARKTVYF. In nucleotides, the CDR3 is TGCAGTGCTAGAAAGACGGTATATTTT.

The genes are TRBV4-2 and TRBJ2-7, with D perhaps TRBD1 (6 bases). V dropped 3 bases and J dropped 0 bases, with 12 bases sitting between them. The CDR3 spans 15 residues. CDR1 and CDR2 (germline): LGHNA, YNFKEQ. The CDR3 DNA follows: TGTGCCAGCAGCCAGGAAACAGGGCCCTCCTACGAGCAGTACTTC. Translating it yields CASSQETGPSYEQYF.

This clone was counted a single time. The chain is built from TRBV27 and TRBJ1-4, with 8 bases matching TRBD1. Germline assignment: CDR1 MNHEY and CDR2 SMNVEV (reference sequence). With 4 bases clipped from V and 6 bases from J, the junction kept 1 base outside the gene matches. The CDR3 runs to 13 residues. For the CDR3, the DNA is TGTGCCAGCAGTTCAGGGGGCGATGAAAAACTGTTTTTT. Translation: CASSSGGDEKLFF.

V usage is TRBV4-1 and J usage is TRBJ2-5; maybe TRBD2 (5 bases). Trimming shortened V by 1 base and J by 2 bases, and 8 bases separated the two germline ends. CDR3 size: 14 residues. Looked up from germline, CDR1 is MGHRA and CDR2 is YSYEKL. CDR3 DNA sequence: TGCGCCAGCAGCCAAGCCGGCGGGCAAGAGACCCAGTACTTC. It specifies CASSQAGGQETQYF.

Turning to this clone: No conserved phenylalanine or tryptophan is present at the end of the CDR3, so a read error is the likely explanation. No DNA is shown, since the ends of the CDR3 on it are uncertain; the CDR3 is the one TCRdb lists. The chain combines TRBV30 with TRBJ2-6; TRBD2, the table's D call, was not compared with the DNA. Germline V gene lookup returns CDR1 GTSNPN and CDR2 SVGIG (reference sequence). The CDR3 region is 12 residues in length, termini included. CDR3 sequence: CAWSVGQGGTGI.

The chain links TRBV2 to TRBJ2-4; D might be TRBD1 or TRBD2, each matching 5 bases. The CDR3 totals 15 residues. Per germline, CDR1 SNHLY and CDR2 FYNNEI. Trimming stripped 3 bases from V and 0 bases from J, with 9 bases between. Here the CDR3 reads CASSEGTLAKNIQYF. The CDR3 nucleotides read TGTGCCAGCAGTGAGGGGACCCTAGCCAAAAACATTCAGTACTTC.

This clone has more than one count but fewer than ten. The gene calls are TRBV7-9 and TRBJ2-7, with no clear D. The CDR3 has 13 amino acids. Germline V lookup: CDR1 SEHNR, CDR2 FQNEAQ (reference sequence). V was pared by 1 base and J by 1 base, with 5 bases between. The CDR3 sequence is CASSLGPSYEQYF. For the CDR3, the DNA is TGTGCCAGCAGCTTAGGGCCATCCTACGAGCAGTACTTC. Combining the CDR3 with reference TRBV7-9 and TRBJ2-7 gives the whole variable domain DTGVSQNPRHKITKRGQNVTFRCDPISEHNRLYWYRQTLGQGPEFLTYFQNEAQLEKSRLLSDRFSAERPKGSFSTLEIQRTEQGDSAMYLCASSLGPSYEQYFGPGTRLTVT.

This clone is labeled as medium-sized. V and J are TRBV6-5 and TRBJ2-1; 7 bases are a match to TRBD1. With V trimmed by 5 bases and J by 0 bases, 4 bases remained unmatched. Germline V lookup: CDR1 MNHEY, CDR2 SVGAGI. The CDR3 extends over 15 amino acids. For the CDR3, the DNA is TGTGCCAGCAGTCTGGGACAGCACTCCTACAATGAGCAGTTCTTC. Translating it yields CASSLGQHSYNEQFF.

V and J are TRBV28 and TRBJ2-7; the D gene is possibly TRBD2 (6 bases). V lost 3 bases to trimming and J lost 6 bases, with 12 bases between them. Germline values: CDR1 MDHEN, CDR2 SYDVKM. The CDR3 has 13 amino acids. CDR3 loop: CASSFGGDREQYF. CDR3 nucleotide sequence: TGTGCCAGCAGTTTCGGGGGAGATCGCGAGCAGTACTTC.

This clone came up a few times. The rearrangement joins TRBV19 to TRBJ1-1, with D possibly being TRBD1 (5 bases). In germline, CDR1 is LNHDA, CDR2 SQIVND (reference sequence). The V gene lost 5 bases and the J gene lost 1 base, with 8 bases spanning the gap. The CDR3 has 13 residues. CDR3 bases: TGTGCCAGTAGTCTGGGGCGGAACACTGAAGCTTTCTTT. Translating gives CASSLGRNTEAFF.

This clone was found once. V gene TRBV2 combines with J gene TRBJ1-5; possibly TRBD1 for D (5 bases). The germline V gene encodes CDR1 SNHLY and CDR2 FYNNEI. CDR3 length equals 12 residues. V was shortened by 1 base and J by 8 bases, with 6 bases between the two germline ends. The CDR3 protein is CASSEVGEPQHF. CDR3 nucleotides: TGTGCCAGCAGTGAAGTAGGGGAGCCCCAGCATTTT.

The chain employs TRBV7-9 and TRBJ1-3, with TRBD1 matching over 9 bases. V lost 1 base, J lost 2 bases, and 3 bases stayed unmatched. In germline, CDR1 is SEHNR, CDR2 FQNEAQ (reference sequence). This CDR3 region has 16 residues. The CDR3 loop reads CASSLDGQGTGNTIYF. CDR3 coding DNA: TGTGCCAGCAGCTTAGACGGACAGGGGACTGGAAACACCATATATTTT.

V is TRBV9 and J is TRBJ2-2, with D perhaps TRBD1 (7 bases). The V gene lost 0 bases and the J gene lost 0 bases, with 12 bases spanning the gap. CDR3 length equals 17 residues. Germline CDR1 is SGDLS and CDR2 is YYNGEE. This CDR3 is CASSVVRGQPNTGELFF. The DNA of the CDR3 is TGTGCCAGCAGCGTAGTGCGGGGACAGCCGAACACCGGGGAGCTGTTTTTT.

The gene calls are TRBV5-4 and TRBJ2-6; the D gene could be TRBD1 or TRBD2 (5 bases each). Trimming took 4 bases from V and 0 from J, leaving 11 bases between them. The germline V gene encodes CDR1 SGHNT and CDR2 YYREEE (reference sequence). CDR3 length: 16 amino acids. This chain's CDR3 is CASSQDGGSGANVLTF. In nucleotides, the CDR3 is TGTGCCAGCAGCCAAGATGGGGGCTCTGGGGCCAACGTCCTGACTTTC.

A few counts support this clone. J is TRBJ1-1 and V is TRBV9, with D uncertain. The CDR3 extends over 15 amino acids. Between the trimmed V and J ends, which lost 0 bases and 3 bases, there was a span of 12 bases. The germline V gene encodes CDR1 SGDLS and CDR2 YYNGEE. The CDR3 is CASSVVRVSYTEAFF. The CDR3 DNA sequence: TGTGCCAGCAGCGTAGTGCGGGTGTCCTACACTGAAGCTTTCTTT.

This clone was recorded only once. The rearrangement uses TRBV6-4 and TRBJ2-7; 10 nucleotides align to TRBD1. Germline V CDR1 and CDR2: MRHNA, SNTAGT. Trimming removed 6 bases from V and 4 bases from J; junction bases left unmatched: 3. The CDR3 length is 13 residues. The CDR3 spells CASSLGQGYEQYF. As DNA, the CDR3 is TGTGCCAGCAGCCTGGGACAGGGGTACGAGCAGTACTTC.

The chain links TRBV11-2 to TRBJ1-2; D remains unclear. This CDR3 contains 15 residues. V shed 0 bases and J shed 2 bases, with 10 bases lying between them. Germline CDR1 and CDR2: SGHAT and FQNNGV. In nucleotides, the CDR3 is TGTGCCAGCAGCTTAGATATGGGGATAAACTATGGCTACACCTTC. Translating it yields CASSLDMGINYGYTF.

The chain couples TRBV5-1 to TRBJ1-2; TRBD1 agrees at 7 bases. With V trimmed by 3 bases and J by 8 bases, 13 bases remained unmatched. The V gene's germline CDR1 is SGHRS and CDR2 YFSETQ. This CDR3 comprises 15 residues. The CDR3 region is CASSSDRVEPGGYTF. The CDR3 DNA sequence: TGCGCCAGCAGCTCCGACAGGGTGGAACCTGGGGGCTACACCTTC.

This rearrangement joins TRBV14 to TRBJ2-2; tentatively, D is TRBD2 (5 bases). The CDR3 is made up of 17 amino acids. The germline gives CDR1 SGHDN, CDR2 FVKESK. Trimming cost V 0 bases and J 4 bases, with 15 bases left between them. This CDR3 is CASSQDLRVRSTGELFF. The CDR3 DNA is TGTGCCAGCAGCCAAGATCTGCGGGTGCGGAGCACCGGGGAGCTGTTTTTT.

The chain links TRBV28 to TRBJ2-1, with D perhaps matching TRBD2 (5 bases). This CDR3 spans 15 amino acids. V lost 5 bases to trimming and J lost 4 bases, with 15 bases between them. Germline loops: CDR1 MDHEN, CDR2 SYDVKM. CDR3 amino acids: CASSPRAELYNEQFF. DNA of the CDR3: TGTGCCAGCAGTCCCCGAGCGGAGTTGTACAATGAGCAGTTCTTC.

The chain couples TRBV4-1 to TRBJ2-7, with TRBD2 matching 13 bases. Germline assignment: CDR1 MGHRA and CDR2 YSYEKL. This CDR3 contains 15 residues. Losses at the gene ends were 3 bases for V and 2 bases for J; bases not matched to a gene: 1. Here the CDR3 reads CASSQGTSGTYEQYF. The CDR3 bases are TGCGCCAGCAGCCAGGGGACTAGCGGGACCTACGAGCAGTACTTC.

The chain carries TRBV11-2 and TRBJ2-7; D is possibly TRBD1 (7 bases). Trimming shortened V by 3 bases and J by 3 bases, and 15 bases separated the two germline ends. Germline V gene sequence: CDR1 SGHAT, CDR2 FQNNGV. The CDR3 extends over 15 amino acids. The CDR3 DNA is TGTGCCAGCAGCTTCGGGGCAGGGGGGTTCTACGAGCAGTACTTC. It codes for CASSFGAGGFYEQYF.

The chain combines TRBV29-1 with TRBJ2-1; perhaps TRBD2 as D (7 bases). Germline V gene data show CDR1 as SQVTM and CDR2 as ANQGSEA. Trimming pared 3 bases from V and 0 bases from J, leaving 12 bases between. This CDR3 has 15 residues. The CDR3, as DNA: TGCAGCGTTGACAAGCGGGGACACTCCTACAATGAGCAGTTCTTC. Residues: CSVDKRGHSYNEQFF.

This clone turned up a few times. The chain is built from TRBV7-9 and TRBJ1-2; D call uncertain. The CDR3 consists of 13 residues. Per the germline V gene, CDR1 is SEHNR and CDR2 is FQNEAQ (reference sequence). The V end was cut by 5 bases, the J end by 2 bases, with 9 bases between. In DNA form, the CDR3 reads TGTGCCAGCAGCCGGGTAGGAAACTATGGCTACACCTTC. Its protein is CASSRVGNYGYTF.

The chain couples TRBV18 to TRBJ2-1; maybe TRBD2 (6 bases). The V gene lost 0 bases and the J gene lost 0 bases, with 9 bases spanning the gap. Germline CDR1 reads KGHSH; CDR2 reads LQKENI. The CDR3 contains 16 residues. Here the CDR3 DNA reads TGTGCCAGCTCACCACCGGTGCGGGGCTCCTACAATGAGCAGTTCTTC. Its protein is CASSPPVRGSYNEQFF. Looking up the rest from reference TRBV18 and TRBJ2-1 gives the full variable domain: NAGVMQNPRHLVRRRGQEARLRCSPMKGHSHVYWYRQLPEEGLKFMVYLQKENIIDESGMPKERFSAEFPKEGPSILRIQQVVRGDSAAYFCASSPPVRGSYNEQFFGPGTRLTVL.